This TCR beta chain was identified during a study of graft-versus-host responses after intestinal transplantation (dated by TCRdb to the early 2020s). Broadly, across the study: Recipients received multivisceral, liver-intestinal, or isolated intestinal transplants. To identify alloreactive clones, pre-transplant mixed lymphocyte reaction products were sequenced and compared with unstimulated pre-transplant donor and recipient T cells. A cohort of roughly 25 intestinal transplant recipients, including one retransplant, was enrolled, and a few patients lacking pretransplant specimens were excluded. Donor T cell macrochimerism was defined as a peak of at least 4% donor T cells among recipient peripheral blood mononuclear cells. Rather than going through the commercial service, samples from three later patients were sequenced in-house on an Illumina MiSeq and processed with MiXCR. After intestinal transplantation, graft-versus-host and host-versus-graft alloreactive T cell clones in the graft, circulation and bone marrow were tracked using bulk TCR-beta CDR3 sequencing. Every recipient was given anti-thymocyte globulin induction, then maintenance tacrolimus and steroids for approximately 3 years.

The time point label of this sample denotes: cells obtained before transplantation from donor or recipient. CD3+CD4+ and CD3+CD8+ populations were FACS-sorted from unstimulated pre-transplant donor and recipient cells taken from spleen or lymph nodes. The research as a whole found: Early after transplant, peak levels of circulating GvH clones were associated with declines in HvG clones. The conclusions were limited by the relatively low number and heterogeneity of the intestinal transplant patients. GvH clones were detected in recipient bone marrow, and some appeared earlier in ileal mucosa or blood, consistent with an intestinal mucosal origin. Patients with donor T cell macrochimerism had high GvH to HvG T cell clonal ratios in their allografts.

CDR1 LNHDA and CDR2 SQIVND were looked up in the germline V gene (reference sequence). Its CDR3 holds 14 amino acids, cysteine through phenylalanine. Only the CDR3 DNA stays, 42 bases, in frame from base 1. V was cut back by 7 bases and J by 0 bases, leaving a gap of 10 bases between them. This clone showed up just a few times. Its specific antigen is unknown. No much larger clone is present one base from it, and per-base qualities are unavailable. The method was the immunoSEQ multiplex PCR assay. For most patients, genomic DNA was isolated with the Qiagen DNeasy Blood and Tissue Kit and shipped frozen to Adaptive Biotechnologies for TCR sequencing. High-throughput TCR-beta CDR3 sequencing of genomic DNA from most patients was performed by Adaptive Biotechnologies. Turning to the authors' computational methods: TCR sequencing data were retrieved from Adaptive's ImmunoSEQ software for 15 to 20 patients, whereas a few other patients were processed with MiXCR and VDJtools. CD4 versus CD8 sorting errors were corrected by removing sequences found in both subsets at a frequency ratio below 5:1. Because the origin of CDR3 nucleotide sequences shared between donor and recipient could not be assigned, those sequences were removed. Alloreactive clones required at least 2-fold expansion over unstimulated cells and minimum CFSE-low frequency of 0.002% (template counts) or 0.001% (read counts). Clones were considered mappable if detected in sequenced pre-transplant spleen, lymph node, or MLR CFSE-low populations of the donor or recipient. The cumulative frequency of alloreactive clones was calculated as a percentage of all sequences, weighted by copy number. This is the immuneACCESS table as TCRdb keeps it, with only in-frame sequences that have V and J called. A part of the clones is gone; compared with another copy, unresolved V genes explain less than half, and the rest is unexplained. V and J calls and clone size are as listed in that table; D and trimming were resolved from the DNA. The sample table records roughly 97,000 clones; roughly nine tenths of these occur just once. In total, the top ten clones hold roughly 0.2% of the sample.

The chain uses TRBV19 and TRBJ1-3, with the D gene not confidently named. The sequence derives from a human donor who was the organ donor for an intestinal transplant. Here the sequenced sample was unstimulated CD4+ T cells sorted from spleen or lymph node cells, taken before transplant. The sequence in DNA is TGTGCCAGTACCGTAGGGAGCTCTGGAAACACCATATATTTT. Translated, this is CASTVGSSGNTIYF.